A selection of T cell receptor beta chains follows, all from one sample in a study of T cells in Graves' hyperthyroidism and ophthalmopathy. Via MiXCR, TCRdb re-called the multiplex PCR reads, giving one row per CDR3 protein. The repertoire consists of some 400,000 distinct CDR3 sequences, with approximately 13% occurring once and the leading ten covering approximately 9.9%. The sequenced sample was blood. The receptors were gathered from a woman in her sixties or seventies with Graves' hyperthyroidism. The CDR3 runs from the conserved cysteine through the conserved F or W. D genes are given only for firm matches. Some rows mark clone size as missing; the rest say once, few, many or name a class of expanded clone.

>NA|TRBJ1-1|many|TRBV7-8
CASSYSTSPAFF
TGTGCCAGCAGCTATTCGACAAGCCCAGCTTTCTTT
>NA|TRBJ2-1|many|TRBV29-1
CSVVVGTKGGKNEQFF
TGCAGCGTTGTAGTCGGGACTAAAGGGGGCAAAAATGAGCAGTTCTTC
>NA|TRBJ2-7|many|TRBV20-1
CSASWGGLTYEQYF
TGCAGTGCTTCCTGGGGGGGGCTCACCTACGAGCAGTACTTC
>NA|TRBJ2-7|many|TRBV30
CAWDKNYEQYF
TGTGCCTGGGACAAAAACTACGAGCAGTACTTC
>TRBD1|TRBJ1-1|many|TRBV2
CASNRQGAEGTEAFF
TGTGCCAGCAATCGACAGGGGGCGGAAGGGACTGAAGCTTTCTTT
>NA|TRBJ1-3|NA|TRBV6-1
CASSRPGGNTIYF
TGTGCCAGCAGTCGACCTGGGGGAAACACCATATATTTT
>NA|TRBJ1-1|few|TRBV6-1
CASSSLSNSDTEAFF
TGTGCCAGCAGTTCTCTCTCTAATTCGGACACTGAAGCTTTCTTT
>NA|TRBJ2-2|many|TRBV6-1
CASSERHGPGELFF
TGTGCCAGCAGTGAACGCCATGGCCCCGGGGAGCTGTTTTTT
>NA|TRBJ1-1|many|TRBV5-1
CASSSPSRVTEKAFF
TGCGCCAGCAGCTCCCCATCAAGGGTCACGGAAAAAGCTTTCTTT
>NA|TRBJ2-2|NA|TRBV13
CASSQPYTGELFF
TGTGCCAGCAGCCAACCTTACACCGGGGAGCTGTTTTTT
>NA|TRBJ2-1|NA|TRBV5-1
CASSLGERGWNEQFF
TGCGCCAGCAGCTTGGGGGAGAGGGGTTGGAATGAGCAGTTCTTC
>TRBD2|TRBJ2-4|many|TRBV3-1
CASSQKGAGGKNIQYF
TGTGCCAGCAGCCAAAAGGGAGCGGGAGGGAAAAACATTCAGTACTTC
>TRBD2|TRBJ2-7|many|TRBV20-1
CSARAGLAGSYEQYF
TGCAGTGCTAGAGCCGGACTAGCGGGATCCTACGAGCAGTACTTC
>TRBD2|TRBJ2-7|few|TRBV6-4
CASRSLIAGLYEQYF
TGTGCCAGCAGGTCATTAATAGCGGGACTGTACGAGCAGTACTTC
>NA|TRBJ2-7|many|TRBV30
CAWRGFYEQYF
TGTGCCTGGAGGGGCTTCTACGAGCAGTACTTC
>TRBD2|TRBJ2-3|NA|TRBV20-1
CSASRAGDSTDTQYF
TGCAGTGCTAGCCGGGCGGGGGATAGCACAGATACGCAGTATTTT
>TRBD2|TRBJ2-7|many|TRBV3-1
CASRPTSGTAEQYF
TGTGCCAGCAGACCTACTAGCGGGACTGCCGAGCAGTACTTC
>NA|TRBJ2-2|NA|TRBV4-1
CASSVQGTGELFF
TGCGCCAGCAGTGTACAAGGCACCGGGGAGCTGTTTTTT
>TRBD2|TRBJ2-1|NA|TRBV10-2
CASSDSREGVGQFF
TGCGCCAGCAGTGATTCGCGGGAGGGGGTCGGGCAGTTCTTC
>TRBD1|TRBJ2-7|many|TRBV9
CASSTGTGGPESYEQYF
TGTGCCAGCAGCACCGGGACAGGGGGCCCCGAATCCTACGAGCAGTACTTC
>TRBD2|TRBJ2-1|NA|TRBV19
CASTLTSGRGEQFF
TGTGCCAGTACCCTCACTAGCGGGAGAGGTGAGCAGTTCTTC
>TRBD2|TRBJ2-1|few|TRBV6-2/TRBV6-3
CASSYPQAGYSGRGYNEQFF
TGTGCCAGCAGTTACCCCCAAGCGGGTTATAGCGGGAGGGGTTACAATGAGCAGTTCTTC
>TRBD2|TRBJ2-4|few|TRBV4-2
CASSPRTSGRIPKNIQYF
TGTGCCAGCAGCCCCCGGACTAGCGGGAGGATTCCCAAAAACATTCAGTACTTC
>NA|TRBJ1-1|NA|TRBV29-1
CSGGGVNTEAFF
TGCAGCGGGGGGGGGGTGAACACTGAAGCTTTCTTT
>NA|TRBJ1-2|NA|TRBV20-1
CSAREEDRHSYGYTF
TGCAGTGCTAGAGAAGAAGACCGGCACTCCTATGGCTACACCTTC
>NA|TRBJ1-2|few|TRBV24-1
CATSDLTPQGYYGYTF
TGTGCCACCAGTGATTTAACTCCGCAGGGGTACTATGGCTACACCTTC
>NA|TRBJ1-6|NA|TRBV9
CASSVVGSGAGSPLHF
TGTGCCAGCAGCGTAGTGGGGAGTGGGGCCGGTTCACCCCTCCACTTT
>TRBD1|TRBJ2-5|NA|TRBV19
CASRDRGAAQETQYF
TGTGCCAGTAGGGACAGGGGGGCAGCGCAAGAGACCCAGTACTTC
>NA|TRBJ2-4|many|TRBV28
CASSLDPTGNIQYF
TGTGCCAGCAGTTTAGACCCGACGGGGAACATTCAGTACTTC
>TRBD2|TRBJ2-1|NA|TRBV19
CASSPGAGLARLYGYEQFF
TGTGCCAGTAGCCCAGGCGCGGGACTAGCGCGACTCTACGGGTATGAGCAGTTCTTC
>TRBD1|TRBJ2-7|few|TRBV13
CASSLDGTGISYEQYF
TGTGCCAGCAGCTTAGACGGGACAGGGATCTCCTACGAGCAGTACTTC
>TRBD1|TRBJ2-7|many|TRBV6-5
CASSYQGAYEQYF
TGTGCCAGCAGTTATCAGGGGGCCTACGAGCAGTACTTC
>NA|TRBJ1-5|many|TRBV12-3/TRBV12-4
CASSNLAVGQPQHF
TGTGCCAGCAGTAACTTGGCAGTGGGCCAGCCCCAGCATTTT
>TRBD1|TRBJ2-5|NA|TRBV27
CASCRDRGAQYF
TGTGCCAGCTGCCGGGACAGGGGGGCCCAGTACTTC
>NA|TRBJ2-1|many|TRBV7-2
CASSSYANEQFF
TGTGCCAGCAGCTCTTATGCCAATGAGCAGTTCTTC
>TRBD2|TRBJ2-5|many|TRBV11-2
CASSLPVGAGTSAQYF
TGTGCCAGCAGCTTACCCGTGGGAGCCGGGACTAGTGCCCAGTACTTC
>NA|TRBJ2-7|NA|TRBV28
CASSLGGQSSYEQYF
TGTGCCAGCAGTTTGGGGGGGCAGAGCTCCTACGAGCAGTACTTC
>NA|TRBJ1-2|NA|TRBV20-1
CSARGSAGNYGYTF
TGCAGTGCTAGAGGCTCCGCAGGAAACTATGGCTACACCTTC
>TRBD1|TRBJ2-6|many|TRBV24-1
CATSARDRGISGANVLTF
TGTGCCACCAGTGCCAGGGACAGGGGCATCTCTGGGGCCAACGTCCTGACTTTC
>NA|TRBJ1-1|NA|TRBV7-9
CASSLESGWGAFF
TGTGCCAGCAGCTTAGAGTCCGGTTGGGGAGCTTTCTTT
>NA|TRBJ2-5|once|TRBV9
CASSVDAKTQYF
TGTGCCAGCAGCGTAGATGCCAAGACCCAGTACTTC
>NA|TRBJ1-1|NA|TRBV7-9
CASSLDGHNTEAFF
TGTGCCAGCAGCTTAGACGGCCATAACACTGAAGCTTTCTTT
>NA|TRBJ1-2|many|TRBV20-1
CSAIFVAGAFNYGYTF
TGCAGTGCTATTTTCGTGGCAGGGGCCTTTAACTATGGCTACACCTTC
>TRBD1|TRBJ1-6|NA|TRBV6-1
CASRLDRGGNSPLHF
TGTGCCAGCAGACTGGACAGGGGTGGCAATTCACCCCTCCACTTT
>TRBD1|TRBJ1-2|NA|TRBV6-1
CASSAGGVYGYTF
TGTGCCAGCAGCGCAGGGGGCGTCTATGGCTACACCTTC
>NA|TRBJ2-7|many|TRBV20-1
CSARDRTETRAEQYF
TGCAGTGCTAGAGATCGTACGGAGACCAGGGCCGAGCAGTACTTC
>TRBD1|TRBJ1-1|many|TRBV18
CASSPAHRGNTEAFF
TGTGCCAGCTCACCAGCCCACAGGGGAAACACTGAAGCTTTCTTT
>NA|TRBJ2-3|many|TRBV5-4
CASSLSGGPRHLADTQYF
TGTGCCAGCAGCTTGAGTGGTGGCCCCCGGCATTTGGCAGATACGCAGTATTTT
>NA|TRBJ2-7|many|TRBV2
CARSRGPSYEQYF
TGTGCCAGGAGTCGGGGCCCCTCCTACGAGCAGTACTTC
>TRBD1|TRBJ1-1|many|TRBV18
CASSPGQGMNTEAFF
TGCGCCAGCAGCCCGGGACAGGGTATGAACACTGAAGCTTTCTTT